Below, 27 T cell receptor beta chains from the same sample are listed, as sequenced in a study of blood T cell repertoires in COVID-19 (dated by TCRdb to the early 2020s). Receptor libraries were prepared by the immunoSEQ multiplex PCR assay. TCRdb mirrors the immuneACCESS table, restricted to in-frame sequences. Some clones are absent from its copies; in checked studies, under half trace to an unresolved V gene, and the reason for the others is unknown. The sample profile shows some 260,000 clones; around nine tenths of them were found once. The top ten clonotypes cover 10% of the sample. The sample comprised peripheral blood. All receptors derive from a woman aged 65 to 85 with COVID-19, enrolled during active disease.

J is TRBJ2-5 and V is TRBV5-6; D gene uncertain. The germline V and J ends were trimmed by 4 bases and 1 base, with 8 bases remaining between them. Germline V lookup: CDR1 SGHDT, CDR2 YYEEEE. This CDR3 comprises 13 residues. The CDR3 is CASSTDTQETQYF. CDR3 bases: TGTGCCAGCAGCACCGACACCCAAGAGACCCAGTACTTC.

A word on this clone: The sample has other DNA sequences that encode this CDR3 too. This chain joins TRBV18 and TRBJ1-4; 8 bases match TRBD1. Trimming took 2 bases from V and 7 from J; bases not matched to a gene: 3. CDR3 length equals 14 residues. The germline gives CDR1 KGHSH, CDR2 LQKENI. The DNA of the CDR3 is TGTGCCAGCTCACCAGGACAGGGAGGTGAAAAACTGTTTTTT. Its translation is CASSPGQGGEKLFF.

The chain links TRBV9 to TRBJ1-1; D might be TRBD1 (6 bases). Germline loops: CDR1 SGDLS, CDR2 YYNGEE. The CDR3 extends over 16 amino acids. V was clipped by 3 bases and J by 0 bases, with 15 bases between them. Written as DNA, the CDR3 is TGTGCCAGCAGCGCAGTAACAGGGAAGTTGAACACTGAAGCTTTCTTT. As protein: CASSAVTGKLNTEAFF.

The rearrangement joins TRBV25-1 to TRBJ1-1; D is possibly TRBD1 (5 bases). The CDR3 covers 14 residues. V was cut by 3 bases and J by 7 bases, with 15 bases left in between. Per the germline V gene, CDR1 is MGHDK and CDR2 is SYGVNS. Written as DNA, the CDR3 is TGTGCCAGCAGTGAGAGTTTGGGGGAGGTTGAAGCTTTCTTT. Its translation is CASSESLGEVEAFF.

This clone was recorded only once. DNA for the CDR3: TGTGCCAGCAGTGCCCCCTCGACGGGGAAACTGTTTTTT. Translating it yields CASSAPSTGKLFF. The chain combines TRBV25-1 with TRBJ1-4; D remains ambiguous. Trimming cost V 4 bases and J 11 bases, with 14 bases left between them. There are 13 residues in the CDR3. The germline V gene has CDR1 MGHDK and CDR2 SYGVNS. The full variable domain, completed using reference TRBV25-1 and TRBJ1-4, is EADIYQTPRYLVIGTGKKITLECSQTMGHDKMYWYQQDPGMELHLIHYSYGVNSTEKGDLSSESTVSRIRTEHFPLTLESARPSHTSQYLCASSAPSTGKLFFGSGTQLSVL.

The chain uses TRBV21-1 and TRBJ1-4; the table's D gene call, TRBD1, was not cross checked with the DNA. TRBV21-1 has pseudogene status. There are 16 residues in the CDR3. CDR3 nucleotide sequence: TGTGCCAGCAGTAGGGACAGGTCCATTCCTAATGAAAAACTGTTTTTT. Translating it yields CASSRDRSIPNEKLFF.

The rearrangement links TRBV28 to TRBJ1-2; D possibly corresponds to TRBD1 (6 bases). The CDR3 has 12 residues. Germline V lookup: CDR1 MDHEN, CDR2 SYDVKM. The V end was cut by 2 bases, the J end by 8 bases, with 9 bases between. The CDR3 sequence is CASSLTGQGYTF. The CDR3 DNA reads TGTGCCAGCAGTTTAACAGGGCAGGGCTACACCTTC.

The J gene is TRBJ2-1, the V gene TRBV5-5; 13 bases are a match to TRBD2. The V gene's germline CDR1 is SGHKS and CDR2 YYEKEE (reference sequence). The CDR3 runs 16 residues. V lost 4 bases to trimming and J lost 4 bases; unmatched junction nucleotides: 5. CDR3: CASSPRTSGSYNEQFF. CDR3 sequence (DNA): TGTGCCAGCAGCCCACGGACTAGCGGGAGTTACAATGAGCAGTTCTTC.

The J gene is TRBJ2-3, the V gene TRBV18, with 10 bases that match TRBD2. This CDR3 region has 14 residues. J was trimmed by 5 bases and V by 5 bases; bases with no gene match: 4. In germline, CDR1 is KGHSH, CDR2 LQKENI. CDR3 DNA sequence: TGTGCCAGCTCAAAGCGGGAGGGCCTAGATACGCAGTATTTT. Protein sequence: CASSKREGLDTQYF.

The chain recombines TRBV10-3 with TRBJ1-5, with D possibly TRBD1 on 5 matching bases. The V end was cut by 8 bases, the J end by 6 bases, with 14 bases between. This CDR3 has 13 amino acids. Per the germline V gene, CDR1 is ENHRY and CDR2 is SYGVKD. The CDR3 DNA follows: TGTGCCATCGGGGGGACGGCGGGTCAGCCCCAGCATTTT. It is translated as CAIGGTAGQPQHF.

J is TRBJ2-7 and V is TRBV7-2; 9 positions match TRBD2. Germline lookup yields CDR1 SGHTA and CDR2 FQGNSA. Unmatched junction bases numbered 5, after V lost 3 bases and J lost 5 bases. This CDR3 has 14 amino acids. CDR3 DNA: TGTGCCAGCAGCTTCGTTAGCGGGAGCAACGAGCAGTACTTC. It yields the protein CASSFVSGSNEQYF.

This clone was picked up a small number of times. This chain uses TRBV5-1 with TRBJ2-3, with 7 bases aligning to TRBD2. V lost 2 bases and J lost 1; bases outside the gene matches: 4. Germline V gene lookup returns CDR1 SGHRS and CDR2 YFSETQ. The CDR3 loop spans 15 amino acids. CDR3 loop: CASSFGGSGTDTQYF. CDR3 in DNA: TGCGCCAGCAGCTTCGGCGGGAGCGGCACAGATACGCAGTATTTT.

This clone was found a few times. J is TRBJ1-5 and V is TRBV28; TRBD1 agrees at 8 bases. There are 16 residues in the CDR3. The J segment lost 0 bases and the V segment lost 10 bases, leaving 11 bases of the junction unmatched. CDR1 and CDR2 (germline): MDHEN, SYDVKM. The CDR3 region is CAIQRDRQYSNQPQHF. CDR3 bases: TGTGCCATACAGAGGGACAGGCAATATAGCAATCAGCCCCAGCATTTT.

The rearrangement joins TRBV28 to TRBJ2-7, with TRBD2 matching over 8 bases. Germline CDR1 and CDR2: MDHEN and SYDVKM. This CDR3 has 16 amino acids. J lost 3 bases, V lost 1 base, and 8 bases had no gene match. The CDR3 sequence: CASSLLGTSNVYEQYF. The CDR3 nucleotides are TGTGCCAGCAGTTTATTAGGGACTAGTAACGTCTACGAGCAGTACTTC.

This chain uses TRBV5-8 with TRBJ2-1; 10 bases are shared with TRBD1. Per germline, CDR1 SGHTS and CDR2 YDEGEE. The V segment lost 4 bases and the J segment 7 bases; nucleotides outside the gene matches: 8. The CDR3 length is 15 residues. In DNA, the CDR3 is TGTGCCAGCAGCCTAGGGACAGGGGATCGGAATGAGCAGTTCTTC. This codes for CASSLGTGDRNEQFF.

This rearrangement joins TRBV6-2 or TRBV6-3 to TRBJ1-5; perhaps TRBD1 as D (5 bases). V lost 0 bases and J 5 bases, leaving 8 bases between the germline ends. The CDR3 consists of 14 residues. The germline gives CDR1 MNHEY, CDR2 SVGEGT. CDR3 sequence reads: CASSYSSRDQPQHF. As DNA, the CDR3 is TGTGCCAGCAGTTACTCTTCCAGGGATCAGCCCCAGCATTTT.

The gene calls are TRBV14 and TRBJ2-1; D is possibly TRBD2 (6 bases). Germline V lookup: CDR1 SGHDN, CDR2 FVKESK. Trimming removed 1 base from V and 4 bases from J, with 11 bases in between. This CDR3 is built from 15 residues. The CDR3 DNA reads TGTGCCAGCAGCCAAGTCGGGAGCCTATACAATGAGCAGTTCTTC. It is translated as CASSQVGSLYNEQFF.

The chain carries TRBV15 and TRBJ1-5, with D unresolved. The CDR3 runs 14 residues. V was trimmed by 5 bases and J by 0 bases, leaving 8 bases between them. In germline, CDR1 is LNHNV, CDR2 YYDKDF (reference sequence). The CDR3 here is CATSPDYSNQPQHF. CDR3 DNA sequence: TGTGCCACCAGCCCGGACTATAGCAATCAGCCCCAGCATTTT. Complete variable domain (other parts from reference TRBV15 and TRBJ1-5): DAMVIQNPRYQVTQFGKPVTLSCSQTLNHNVMYWYQQKSSQAPKLLFHYYDKDFNNEADTPDNFQSRRPNTSFCFLDIRSPGLGDTAMYLCATSPDYSNQPQHFGDGTRLSIL.

This chain connects TRBV5-5 to TRBJ2-5, with 8 bases fitting TRBD1. The germline gives CDR1 SGHKS, CDR2 YYEKEE (reference sequence). Germline trimming cut 5 bases from V and 4 bases from J; bases unmatched to any gene: 4. There are 13 residues in the CDR3. The chain's CDR3 is CASRTTGGETQYF. CDR3 bases: TGTGCCAGCAGAACTACAGGGGGAGAGACCCAGTACTTC.

V is TRBV9 and J is TRBJ2-2; possible D gene TRBD2, 5 bases. Germline assignment: CDR1 SGDLS and CDR2 YYNGEE. Deletions cut 1 base from V and 3 bases from J, with 16 bases between. The CDR3 consists of 17 residues. CDR3 sequence reads: CASSVYGVGFHTGELFF. CDR3 bases: TGTGCCAGCAGCGTATACGGGGTCGGATTTCACACCGGGGAGCTGTTTTTT.

The CDR3: CASSEDMGTGNTIYF. In DNA form, the CDR3 reads TGTGCCAGCAGTGAAGATATGGGGACAGGAAACACCATATATTTT. The chain joins TRBV6-1 to TRBJ1-3; possibly TRBD1 for D (6 bases). V was trimmed by 1 base and J by 4 bases, leaving 11 bases between them. The CDR3 sequence is 15 residues long. Germline V gives CDR1 MNHNS, CDR2 SASEGT.

This chain links TRBV3-1 (or the pseudogene TRBV3-2) with TRBJ1-5; 7 bases agree with TRBD1. The CDR3 covers 16 residues. Germline lookup yields CDR1 LGHDT and CDR2 YNNKEL (reference sequence). The V segment lost 1 base and the J segment 2 bases; nucleotides outside the gene matches: 5. This CDR3 is CASSQGRGQGNQPQHF. The CDR3 DNA follows: TGTGCCAGCAGCCAAGGGAGGGGGCAAGGCAATCAGCCCCAGCATTTT.

The CDR3 coding sequence is TGTGCCAGCAGCTTGACGGAGGGACGGAGGCGAGAGACCCAGTACTTC. Translating it yields CASSLTEGRRRETQYF. The chain joins TRBV7-9 to TRBJ2-5, with a weak D call TRBD2 (6 bases). The CDR3 is made up of 16 amino acids. V lost 3 bases and J 4 bases, leaving 18 bases between the germline ends. The germline gives CDR1 SEHNR, CDR2 FQNEAQ (reference sequence).

J is TRBJ2-7 and V is TRBV15; weak D call: TRBD2 (5 bases). V lost 2 bases, J lost 7 bases, and 18 bases lay in between. The CDR3 loop spans 15 amino acids. Per the germline V gene, CDR1 is LNHNV and CDR2 is YYDKDF (reference sequence). CDR3 sequence reads: CATSRLETSTGEQYF. CDR3 nucleotide sequence: TGTGCCACCAGCAGACTCGAAACAAGTACGGGGGAGCAGTACTTC.

The chain recombines TRBV4-3 with TRBJ1-2; D gene unclear. The CDR3 length is 14 residues. V was cut by 3 bases and J by 0 bases, with 8 bases left in between. Per the germline V gene, CDR1 is LGHNA and CDR2 is YSLEER. The DNA for the CDR3 is TGCGCCAGCAGCCACCTAGACTCTAACTATGGCTACACCTTC. As protein: CASSHLDSNYGYTF.

V is TRBV12-3 or TRBV12-4 and J is TRBJ2-7; TRBD1 matches at 10 bases. The V segment lost 5 bases and the J segment 7 bases; nucleotides outside the gene matches: 5. CDR3 size: 13 residues. CDR3: CASSPTGGKEQYF. For the CDR3, the DNA is TGTGCCAGCAGTCCGACAGGGGGCAAAGAGCAGTACTTC.

The chain joins TRBV30 to TRBJ2-2; 11 nucleotides line up with TRBD1. The V segment lost 2 bases and the J segment 4 bases; nucleotides outside the gene matches: 6. This CDR3 is 16 amino acids long. Germline loops: CDR1 GTSNPN, CDR2 SVGIG (reference sequence). This chain's CDR3 is CAWSITGTGGTGELFF. For the CDR3, the DNA is TGTGCCTGGAGTATAACCGGGACAGGGGGCACCGGGGAGCTGTTTTTT.